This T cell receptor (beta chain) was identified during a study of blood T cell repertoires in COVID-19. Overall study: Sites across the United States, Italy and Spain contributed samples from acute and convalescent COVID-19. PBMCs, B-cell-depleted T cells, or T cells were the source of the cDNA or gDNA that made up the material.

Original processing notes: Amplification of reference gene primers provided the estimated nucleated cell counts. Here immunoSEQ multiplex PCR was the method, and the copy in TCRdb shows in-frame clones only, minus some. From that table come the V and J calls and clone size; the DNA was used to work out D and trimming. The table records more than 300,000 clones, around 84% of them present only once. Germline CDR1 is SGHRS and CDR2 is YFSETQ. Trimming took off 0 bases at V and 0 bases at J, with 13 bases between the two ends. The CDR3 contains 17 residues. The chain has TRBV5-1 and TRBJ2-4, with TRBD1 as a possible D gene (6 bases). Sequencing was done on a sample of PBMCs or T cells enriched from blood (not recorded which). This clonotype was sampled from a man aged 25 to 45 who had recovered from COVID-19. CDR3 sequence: CASSLVVTGLAKNIQYF. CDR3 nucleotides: TGCGCCAGCAGCTTGGTAGTCACAGGGCTAGCCAAAAACATTCAGTACTTC. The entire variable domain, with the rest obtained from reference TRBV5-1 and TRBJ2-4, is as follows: KAGVTQTPRYLIKTRGQQVTLSCSPISGHRSVSWYQQTPGQGLQFLFEYFSETQRNKGNFPGRFSGRQFSNSRSEMNVSTLELGDSALYLCASSLVVTGLAKNIQYFGAGTRLSVL.